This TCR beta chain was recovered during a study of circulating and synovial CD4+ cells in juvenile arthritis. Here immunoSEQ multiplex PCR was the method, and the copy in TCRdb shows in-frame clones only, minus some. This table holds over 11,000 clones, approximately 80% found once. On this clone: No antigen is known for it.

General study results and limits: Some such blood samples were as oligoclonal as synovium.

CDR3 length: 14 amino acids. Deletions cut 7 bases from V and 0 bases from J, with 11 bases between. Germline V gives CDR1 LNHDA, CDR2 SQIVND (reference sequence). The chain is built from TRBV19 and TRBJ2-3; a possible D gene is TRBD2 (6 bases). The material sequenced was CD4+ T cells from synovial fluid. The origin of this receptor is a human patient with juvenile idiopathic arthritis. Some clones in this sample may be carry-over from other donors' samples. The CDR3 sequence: CASKQGTSTDTQYF. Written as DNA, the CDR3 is TGTGCCAGTAAGCAAGGGACTAGCACAGATACGCAGTATTTT.